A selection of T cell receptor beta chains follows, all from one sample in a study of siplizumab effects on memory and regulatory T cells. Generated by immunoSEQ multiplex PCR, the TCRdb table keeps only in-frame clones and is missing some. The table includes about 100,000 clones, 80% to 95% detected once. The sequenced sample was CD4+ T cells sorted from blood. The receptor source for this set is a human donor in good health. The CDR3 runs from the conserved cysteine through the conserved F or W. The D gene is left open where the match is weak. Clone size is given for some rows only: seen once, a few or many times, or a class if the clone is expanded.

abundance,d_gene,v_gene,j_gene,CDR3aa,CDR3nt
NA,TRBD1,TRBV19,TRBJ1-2,CASSRNRDSGVSYGYTF,TGTGCCAGTAGCCGTAACCGGGACAGCGGAGTCTCCTATGGCTACACCTTC
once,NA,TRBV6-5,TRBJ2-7,CASSYSRVPYEQYF,TGTGCCAGCAGTTACTCGCGGGTGCCCTACGAGCAGTACTTC
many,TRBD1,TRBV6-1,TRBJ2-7,CASSYDQGAYEQYF,TGTGCCAGCAGCTACGATCAGGGGGCATACGAGCAGTACTTC
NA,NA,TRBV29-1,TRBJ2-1,CSAEDLGDEEQFF,TGCAGCGCCGAGGACTTAGGGGACGAGGAGCAGTTCTTC
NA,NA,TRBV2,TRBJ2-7,CASSEEGLQYF,TGTGCCAGCAGTGAGGAAGGGTTGCAGTACTTC
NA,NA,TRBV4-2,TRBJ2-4,CASSQAPGENIQYF,TGTGCCAGCAGCCAAGCACCGGGGGAAAACATTCAGTACTTC
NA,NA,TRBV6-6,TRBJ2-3,CASSYGGTTDTQYF,TGTGCCAGCAGCTACGGTGGGACCACAGATACGCAGTATTTT
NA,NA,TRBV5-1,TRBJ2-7,CASSLDQLPNEQYF,TGCGCCAGCAGCTTGGACCAGCTCCCGAACGAGCAGTACTTC
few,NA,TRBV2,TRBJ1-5,CASSPGTTGQPQHF,TGTGCCAGCAGTCCCGGGACAACAGGACAGCCCCAGCATTTT
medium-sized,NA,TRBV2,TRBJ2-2,CASTLQGSTGELFF,TGTGCCAGCACCCTACAGGGTAGCACCGGGGAGCTGTTTTTT
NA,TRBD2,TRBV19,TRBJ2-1,CASTKTSGEQFF,TGTGCCAGTACTAAGACTAGCGGGGAGCAGTTCTTC
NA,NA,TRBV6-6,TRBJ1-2,CASTGGARGGYTF,TGTGCCAGCACCGGCGGGGCCCGGGGTGGCTACACCTTC
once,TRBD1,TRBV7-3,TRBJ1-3,CASSPTGGYGNTIYF,TGTGCCAGCAGCCCTACAGGGGGTTATGGAAACACCATATATTTT
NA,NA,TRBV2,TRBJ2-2,CASTVTANTGELFF,TGTGCCAGCACCGTTACTGCGAACACCGGGGAGCTGTTTTTT
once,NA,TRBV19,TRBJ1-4,CASSPGRRTTNEKLFF,TGTGCCAGTAGTCCCGGACGGAGAACAACTAATGAAAAACTGTTTTTT
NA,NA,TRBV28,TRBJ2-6,CASSLTGTSGANVLTF,TGTGCCAGCAGTCTTACAGGGACCTCTGGGGCCAACGTCCTGACTTTC
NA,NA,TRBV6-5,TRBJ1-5,CASREDHSNQPQHF,TGTGCCAGCAGGGAGGACCATAGCAATCAGCCCCAGCATTTT
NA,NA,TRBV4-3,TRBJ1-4,CASSQEEGPPNEKLFF,TGCGCCAGCAGCCAAGAAGAAGGGCCGCCTAATGAAAAACTGTTTTTT